The 21 T cell receptor beta chains below all came from one sample that was sequenced in a study of blood T cell repertoires in COVID-19. TCRdb's copy holds only in-frame clones and misses some; the assay was immunoSEQ multiplex PCR. The sample holds about 200,000 clones; around nine tenths are singletons and the top ten take 1.5% to 2%. The sequenced material came from peripheral blood. All receptors come from a man aged 18 to 35 with active or convalescent COVID-19.

The chain is built from TRBV9 and TRBJ1-4, with D possibly being TRBD1 (5 bases). The ends were cut back, 0 bases at V and 8 bases at J, with 14 bases in the middle. The CDR3 loop spans 15 amino acids. Germline V CDR1 and CDR2: SGDLS, YYNGEE. CDR3 region: CASSVVEGVGEKLFF. CDR3 bases: TGTGCCAGCAGCGTAGTAGAAGGGGTTGGGGAAAAACTGTTTTTT.

The chain uses TRBV7-9 and TRBJ2-1; TRBD1 matches 9 bases. There are 15 residues in the CDR3. Unmatched junction bases numbered 5, after V lost 5 bases and J lost 3 bases. The germline V gene has CDR1 SEHNR and CDR2 FQNEAQ (reference sequence). This CDR3 reads CASSPQGQGYNEQFF. The CDR3 DNA follows: TGTGCCAGCAGCCCGCAGGGACAGGGCTACAATGAGCAGTTCTTC.

V usage is TRBV5-1 and J usage is TRBJ2-5, with 9 nucleotides matching TRBD1. After removal of 3 bases from V and 5 bases from J, the junction contained 5 bases not matched to a gene. Germline V lookup: CDR1 SGHRS, CDR2 YFSETQ. The CDR3 length is 14 residues. The CDR3 nucleotides are TGCGCCAGCAGCTCCGGGACAGGGAGGGAGACCCAGTACTTC. It yields the protein CASSSGTGRETQYF.

The chain recombines TRBV20-1 with TRBJ2-5; D is possibly TRBD2 (5 bases). The ends were cut back, 7 bases at V and 4 bases at J, with 7 bases in the middle. CDR1 is DFQATT, CDR2 SNEGSKA, per germline (reference sequence). The CDR3 spans 10 residues. CDR3: CSVAGETQYF. The CDR3 DNA sequence: TGCAGTGTTGCGGGAGAGACCCAGTACTTC.

This clone was recorded only once. The rearrangement joins TRBV10-3 to TRBJ2-3, with 13 bases fitting TRBD2. This CDR3 is built from 14 residues. The germline V gene encodes CDR1 ENHRY and CDR2 SYGVKD. Trimming cost V 6 bases and J 6 bases; bases outside gene matches: 3. CDR3 DNA sequence: TGTGCCATCAGACTAGCGGGGGGGTCCGATACGCAGTATTTT. Protein: CAIRLAGGSDTQYF.

This clone occurred once. The chain combines TRBV9 with TRBJ2-3, with a possible D match to TRBD1 (6 bases). Germline V CDR1 and CDR2: SGDLS, YYNGEE. The germline V and J ends were trimmed by 4 bases and 0 bases, with 18 bases remaining between them. The CDR3 totals 17 residues. The CDR3 loop reads CASSHGQRTFSTDTQYF. CDR3 sequence (DNA): TGTGCCAGCAGCCACGGACAGAGAACTTTTAGCACAGATACGCAGTATTTT. Supplemented by reference TRBV9 and TRBJ2-3, the full variable domain reads DSGVTQTPKHLITATGQRVTLRCSPRSGDLSVYWYQQSLDQGLQFLIQYYNGEERAKGNILERFSAQQFPDLHSELNLSSLELGDSALYFCASSHGQRTFSTDTQYFGPGTRLTVL.

This chain joins TRBV7-9 and TRBJ2-5; TRBD2 aligns across 10 bases. V dropped 4 bases and J dropped 4; count of bases not matched to a gene: 3. Germline V lookup: CDR1 SEHNR, CDR2 FQNEAQ (reference sequence). The CDR3 contains 14 residues. CDR3 loop: CASSSRLAGETQYF. DNA of the CDR3: TGTGCCAGCAGCTCCCGACTAGCGGGAGAGACCCAGTACTTC.

The chain is built from TRBV30 and TRBJ2-7; no clear D gene. Looked up from germline, CDR1 is GTSNPN and CDR2 is SVGIG (reference sequence). V was cut by 0 bases and J by 0 bases, with 15 bases left in between. The CDR3 totals 16 residues. As DNA, the CDR3 is TGTGCCTGGAGTGTAAATCCCGCAAGGAGCTCCTACGAGCAGTACTTC. Translated: CAWSVNPARSSYEQYF.

The rearrangement joins TRBV9 to TRBJ1-6; possibly TRBD1 for D (6 bases). V lost 7 bases, J lost 7 bases, and 15 bases lay in between. Germline loops: CDR1 SGDLS, CDR2 YYNGEE. The CDR3 totals 14 residues. The CDR3 bases are TGTGCCAGCTCACAGGGCAAATGGAATTCACCCCTCCACTTT. It codes for CASSQGKWNSPLHF. The full variable domain, completed using reference TRBV9 and TRBJ1-6, is DSGVTQTPKHLITATGQRVTLRCSPRSGDLSVYWYQQSLDQGLQFLIQYYNGEERAKGNILERFSAQQFPDLHSELNLSSLELGDSALYFCASSQGKWNSPLHFGNGTRLTVT.

The DNA for the CDR3 is TGTGCCAGTAGCCAGGAGGGCGGGCGGACCCCCCAAGAGACCCAGTACTTC. It specifies CASSQEGGRTPQETQYF. V gene TRBV19 combines with J gene TRBJ2-5, with D possibly matching TRBD2 (6 bases). Germline assignment: CDR1 LNHDA and CDR2 SQIVND (reference sequence). V was shortened by 6 bases and J by 1 base, with 21 bases between the two germline ends. CDR3 size: 17 residues.

The chain has TRBV5-4 and TRBJ2-7; 13 bases fit TRBD2. The V segment lost 2 bases and the J segment 2 bases; nucleotides outside the gene matches: 7. CDR1 is SGHNT, CDR2 YYREEE, per germline (reference sequence). The CDR3 has 17 residues. CDR3 protein: CASSFGTSGISTYEQYF. CDR3 nucleotide sequence: TGTGCCAGCAGCTTCGGGACTAGCGGGATTTCAACCTACGAGCAGTACTTC.

The CDR3 reads CASSDAREQFF. CDR3 nucleotide sequence: TGCGCCAGCAGTGATGCGCGAGAGCAGTTCTTC. The rearrangement joins TRBV10-1 to TRBJ2-1; D remains ambiguous. This CDR3 is 11 amino acids long. Trimming cost V 3 bases and J 10 bases, with 7 bases left between them. Per the germline V gene, CDR1 is WNHNN and CDR2 is SYGVQD (reference sequence).

The V call is TRBV19, the J call TRBJ2-5; TRBD1 agrees at 8 bases. J gave up 4 bases and V 6 bases, and 7 bases lay outside the gene matches. This CDR3 spans 14 amino acids. Germline V gene data show CDR1 as LNHDA and CDR2 as SQIVND (reference sequence). CDR3 in DNA: TGTGCCAGTAGGGCCCTACAGGGGGGAGAGACCCAGTACTTC. Translating gives CASRALQGGETQYF.

V usage is TRBV7-9 and J usage is TRBJ2-1; 8 bases line up with TRBD2. The CDR3 runs 15 residues. The V and J ends lost 2 bases and 2 bases, in that order; junction bases with no gene match: 2. Germline CDR1 is SEHNR and CDR2 is FQNEAQ (reference sequence). CDR3 in amino acids: CASSLSGSAYNEQFF. In nucleotides, the CDR3 is TGTGCCAGCAGCTTAAGCGGGAGTGCCTACAATGAGCAGTTCTTC.

This rearrangement joins TRBV9 to TRBJ2-5; the match to TRBD2 covers 8 bases. Trimming cost V 3 bases and J 5 bases; bases outside gene matches: 6. Germline values: CDR1 SGDLS, CDR2 YYNGEE. The CDR3 consists of 14 residues. CDR3 loop: CASSGGLGYETQYF. The CDR3 DNA sequence: TGTGCCAGCAGCGGGGGACTAGGTTACGAGACCCAGTACTTC.

The chain employs TRBV7-6 and TRBJ2-7; TRBD2 aligns across 10 bases. V trimming: 2 bases; J trimming: 6 bases; junction bases outside the gene matches: 7. CDR1 is SGHVS and CDR2 is FNYEAQ in the germline V gene. This CDR3 has 15 residues. DNA of the CDR3: TGTGCCAGCAGCTTATTGCTAGCGGGAGCCGCCGAGCAGTACTTC. Its protein product is CASSLLLAGAAEQYF.

V gene TRBV5-4 combines with J gene TRBJ2-1; D perhaps matches TRBD2 (5 bases). Trimming cost V 2 bases and J 9 bases, with 12 bases left between them. This CDR3 has 13 residues. The germline V gene has CDR1 SGHNT and CDR2 YYREEE (reference sequence). The CDR3 DNA follows: TGTGCCAGCAGCTTATCGTCGGGAATTGAGCAGTTCTTC. As protein: CASSLSSGIEQFF. Drawing the rest from reference TRBV5-4 and TRBJ2-1, the complete variable domain is ETGVTQSPTHLIKTRGQQVTLRCSSQSGHNTVSWYQQALGQGPQFIFQYYREEENGRGNFPPRFSGLQFPNYSSELNVNALELDDSALYLCASSLSSGIEQFFGPGTRLTVL.

The chain carries TRBV7-9 and TRBJ2-7; TRBD2 aligns across 12 bases. The V segment lost 1 base and the J segment 2 bases; nucleotides outside the gene matches: 3. The CDR3 spans 16 residues. Looked up from germline, CDR1 is SEHNR and CDR2 is FQNEAQ (reference sequence). In nucleotides, the CDR3 is TGTGCCAGCAGCTTAGGGACTAGCGGGATTCCCTACGAGCAGTACTTC. Protein: CASSLGTSGIPYEQYF.

The gene calls are TRBV4-2 and TRBJ2-3; TRBD2 matches 13 bases. The germline V gene encodes CDR1 LGHNA and CDR2 YNFKEQ. This CDR3 spans 18 amino acids. V was pared by 0 bases and J by 5 bases, with 8 bases of the junction left unmatched. The CDR3 bases are TGTGCCAGCAGCCAAGATCTACTAGCGGGGGGGCGAGGAGATACGCAGTATTTT. Translated, it gives CASSQDLLAGGRGDTQYF.

J is TRBJ2-1 and V is TRBV9; D ambiguous. In germline, CDR1 is SGDLS, CDR2 YYNGEE. V was shortened by 3 bases and J by 0 bases, with 10 bases between the two germline ends. The CDR3 is 15 amino acids. For the CDR3, the DNA is TGTGCCAGCAGCGAGACTCTTGCCTCCTACAATGAGCAGTTCTTC. It translates to CASSETLASYNEQFF.

This rearrangement joins TRBV18 to TRBJ2-3, with 7 bases identical to TRBD2. The junction had 8 bases not matched to a gene; V was cut back by 4 bases and J by 1 base. The CDR3 totals 16 residues. Germline V gives CDR1 KGHSH, CDR2 LQKENI. CDR3: CASSRQLATGTDTQYF. As DNA, the CDR3 is TGTGCCAGCTCACGCCAACTAGCGACTGGCACAGATACGCAGTATTTT.